The 27 T cell receptor beta chains presented below share a single source sample, sequenced in a study of T cell responses to AZD1222 COVID-19 vaccine. Sequencing used immunoSEQ multiplex PCR; TCRdb keeps in-frame clones, though not all of them. The sample lists 130,000 to 150,000 clones, approximately 92% occurring once. This sample comprised peripheral blood, obtained on day 0 of AZD1222 vaccination. These receptors all come from an adult in good health.

This clone showed up just once. The chain couples TRBV29-1 to TRBJ1-4, with TRBD1 matching 10 bases. CDR3 length equals 14 residues. Unmatched junction bases numbered 9, after V lost 8 bases and J lost 6 bases. The germline CDR1 and CDR2 sequences are SQVTM and ANQGSEA. As DNA, the CDR3 is TGCAGCCCAGAAGCCGGGACAGGGGATGAAAAACTGTTTTTT. It is translated as CSPEAGTGDEKLFF.

The V gene is TRBV15, the J gene TRBJ1-1; 10 nucleotides match TRBD1. The CDR3 length is 13 residues. The junction had 8 bases not matched to a gene; V was cut back by 5 bases and J by 11 bases. The germline gives CDR1 LNHNV, CDR2 YYDKDF (reference sequence). This CDR3 is CATSQPGQGNAFF. In DNA, the CDR3 is TGTGCCACCAGCCAACCGGGACAGGGGAACGCTTTCTTT.

This chain links TRBV7-2 with TRBJ2-7; a weak D match, TRBD2 (7 bases). From germline, CDR1 is SGHTA and CDR2 FQGNSA. The CDR3 has 17 residues. The V gene lost 5 bases and the J gene lost 0 bases, with 20 bases spanning the gap. CDR3 protein: CASSPSYGGAYSYEQYF. Here the CDR3 DNA reads TGTGCCAGCAGCCCCTCTTATGGGGGGGCCTACTCCTACGAGCAGTACTTC. The full variable domain, completed using reference TRBV7-2 and TRBJ2-7, is GAGVSQSPSNKVTEKGKDVELRCDPISGHTALYWYRQSLGQGLEFLIYFQGNSAPDKSGLPSDRFSAERTGGSVSTLTIQRTQQEDSAVYLCASSPSYGGAYSYEQYFGPGTRLTVT.

This clone has only one observation. The gene calls are TRBV6-5 and TRBJ1-2, with D unresolved. CDR1 MNHEY and CDR2 SVGAGI come from the germline V gene. Trimming shortened V by 2 bases and J by 8 bases, and 12 bases separated the two germline ends. The CDR3 contains 13 residues. CDR3 loop: CASSYAGRGGYTF. The DNA of the CDR3 is TGTGCCAGCAGTTACGCCGGGCGGGGAGGCTACACCTTC.

This clone has a single count. The chain couples TRBV25-1 to TRBJ2-7; 9 positions agree with TRBD1. The CDR3 is 16 amino acids. The junction had 6 bases not matched to a gene; V was cut back by 0 bases and J by 3 bases. Germline V gives CDR1 MGHDK, CDR2 SYGVNS. The CDR3 nucleotides read TGTGCCAGCAGTGAATACTTACAGGGGGCAGACTACGAGCAGTACTTC. The encoded protein is CASSEYLQGADYEQYF.

The genes are TRBV12-5 and TRBJ1-1; 8 bases fit TRBD1. The CDR3 spans 13 residues. Germline lookup yields CDR1 LGHNT and CDR2 FRNRAP. The ends lost 1 base at V and 11 bases at J; junction bases unmatched: 6. The CDR3 loop is CASGLGQGSEAFF. CDR3 DNA: TGTGCTAGTGGTTTGGGACAGGGGTCGGAGGCTTTCTTT.

The V gene is TRBV10-2, the J gene TRBJ2-5; D is unclear. Germline V lookup: CDR1 WSHSY, CDR2 SAAADI. V dropped 4 bases and J dropped 2 bases, with 8 bases sitting between them. The CDR3 is made up of 13 amino acids. CDR3 in amino acids: CASSGPAQETQYF. CDR3 DNA: TGCGCCAGCAGTGGTCCAGCTCAAGAGACCCAGTACTTC.

This sequence joins TRBV24-1 and TRBJ2-3; D is unresolved. This CDR3 has 13 residues. Germline assignment: CDR1 KGHDR and CDR2 SFDVKD. Trimming removed 2 bases from V and 5 bases from J, with 7 bases in between. The CDR3 here is CATSDSHEDTQYF. Written as DNA, the CDR3 is TGTGCCACCAGTGATTCCCACGAAGATACGCAGTATTTT.

This clone was seen only once. The J gene is TRBJ1-6, the V gene TRBV6-5; D is unresolved. The V gene lost 6 bases and the J gene lost 0 bases, with 9 bases spanning the gap. The germline gives CDR1 MNHEY, CDR2 SVGAGI. The CDR3 runs 15 residues. CDR3 in amino acids: CASRSMSSYNSPLHF. CDR3 DNA sequence: TGTGCCAGCAGATCGATGAGCTCCTATAATTCACCCCTCCACTTT.

The rearrangement links TRBV9 to TRBJ1-5; 7 bases are a match to TRBD1. This CDR3 has 15 amino acids. V was clipped by 0 bases and J by 8 bases; unmatched bases: 8. The V gene's germline CDR1 is SGDLS and CDR2 YYNGEE. CDR3 amino acids: CASSVDPTGREPQHF. CDR3 DNA: TGTGCCAGCAGCGTAGATCCGACAGGGAGGGAGCCCCAGCATTTT.

The chain recombines TRBV6-4 with TRBJ2-1; D unresolved. The CDR3 covers 14 residues. V lost 5 bases, J lost 4 bases, and 12 bases lay in between. CDR1 MRHNA and CDR2 SNTAGT come from the germline V gene. The CDR3 sequence is CASSYGEPYNEQFF. Here the CDR3 DNA reads TGTGCCAGCAGTTATGGGGAACCGTACAATGAGCAGTTCTTC.

This chain joins TRBV4-3 and TRBJ2-1, with 7 positions matching TRBD2. V trimming: 0 bases; J trimming: 5 bases; junction bases outside the gene matches: 13. The germline V gene encodes CDR1 LGHNA and CDR2 YSLEER. The CDR3 sequence is 18 residues long. CDR3 sequence (DNA): TGCGCCAGCAGCCAAGAAGGCGGGGGAGGAGTAAACGACAATGAGCAGTTCTTC. Its translation is CASSQEGGGGVNDNEQFF.

This clone was picked up one time. The chain joins TRBV5-5 to TRBJ2-3; no firm D call. V lost 0 bases, J lost 1 base, and 6 bases lay in between. The germline CDR1 and CDR2 sequences are SGHKS and YYEKEE (reference sequence). This CDR3 region has 14 residues. DNA for the CDR3: TGTGCCAGCAGCTTGGGGGCGGGCACAGATACGCAGTATTTT. This gives the protein CASSLGAGTDTQYF.

Notes on this clone: At the DNA level, this CDR3 is encoded by other sequences in the same sample as well. The genes are TRBV15 and TRBJ2-7; 7 bases line up with TRBD1. This CDR3 is 13 amino acids long. Per germline, CDR1 LNHNV and CDR2 YYDKDF (reference sequence). J was trimmed by 3 bases and V by 1 base; bases with no gene match: 0. CDR3: CATSRGDSYEQYF. The DNA of the CDR3 is TGTGCCACCAGCAGAGGGGACAGCTACGAGCAGTACTTC.

This clone has more than one count but fewer than ten. CDR3 in DNA: TGTGCCAGCAGCTTGGCGATTGGACAGGGGAACACCGGGGAGCTGTTTTTT. Its protein is CASSLAIGQGNTGELFF. The J gene is TRBJ2-2, the V gene TRBV5-6; 8 bases match TRBD1. Losses at the gene ends were 0 bases for V and 1 base for J; bases not matched to a gene: 5. The CDR3 length is 17 residues. The germline V gene has CDR1 SGHDT and CDR2 YYEEEE.

The chain combines TRBV5-1 with TRBJ2-1; D is ambiguous. The CDR3 consists of 16 residues. Germline V gene lookup returns CDR1 SGHRS and CDR2 YFSETQ. Trimming took 2 bases from V and 0 from J, leaving 12 bases between them. CDR3 loop: CASSLNLASSYNEQFF. DNA of the CDR3: TGCGCCAGCAGCTTAAATCTCGCTTCCTCCTACAATGAGCAGTTCTTC. Supplemented by reference TRBV5-1 and TRBJ2-1, the full variable domain reads KAGVTQTPRYLIKTRGQQVTLSCSPISGHRSVSWYQQTPGQGLQFLFEYFSETQRNKGNFPGRFSGRQFSNSRSEMNVSTLELGDSALYLCASSLNLASSYNEQFFGPGTRLTVL.

The gene calls are TRBV10-1 and TRBJ2-7; 8 bases match TRBD2. CDR3 length equals 14 residues. The V gene's germline CDR1 is WNHNN and CDR2 SYGVQD (reference sequence). V was clipped by 6 bases and J by 7 bases; unmatched bases: 11. Here the CDR3 reads CASSIVRAGDEQYF. The CDR3 DNA sequence: TGCGCCAGCAGCATTGTGCGAGCGGGAGATGAGCAGTACTTC.

This clone has only one observation. The chain joins TRBV7-9 to TRBJ2-1, with 9 nucleotides matching TRBD2. Germline CDR1 SEHNR, CDR2 FQNEAQ (reference sequence). Trimming at V came to 9 bases and at J to 9 bases, leaving 12 bases not matched to a gene. This CDR3 is 14 amino acids long. CDR3 in DNA: TGTGCCAGTCCAAGACTAGCGGAAGGAGGTGAGCAGTTCTTC. Residues: CASPRLAEGGEQFF.

The chain couples TRBV3-1 (or the pseudogene TRBV3-2) to TRBJ1-2, with 11 nucleotides matching TRBD1. The CDR3 runs to 16 residues. Looked up from germline, CDR1 is LGHDT and CDR2 is YNNKEL (reference sequence). V trimming: 1 base; J trimming: 4 bases; junction bases outside the gene matches: 5. CDR3 nucleotide sequence: TGTGCCAGCAGCCAAGGGACAGGGGGCGACCCCTATGGCTACACCTTC. It translates to CASSQGTGGDPYGYTF.

The genes are TRBV24-1 and TRBJ2-7; 10 positions match TRBD1. Unmatched junction bases numbered 2, after V lost 5 bases and J lost 2 bases. Per the germline V gene, CDR1 is KGHDR and CDR2 is SFDVKD. The CDR3 extends over 14 amino acids. The CDR3 loop is CATSAGQGPYEQYF. The CDR3 region has the DNA TGTGCCACCAGTGCGGGACAGGGGCCCTACGAGCAGTACTTC.

The chain employs TRBV4-3 and TRBJ2-7; unclear D gene. V was cut by 0 bases and J by 0 bases, with 12 bases left in between. The CDR3 totals 16 residues. Per germline, CDR1 LGHNA and CDR2 YSLEER. CDR3 DNA: TGCGCCAGCAGCCAAGATACGGTAGGCAGCTCCTACGAGCAGTACTTC. Amino acids: CASSQDTVGSSYEQYF.

V and J are TRBV7-8 and TRBJ1-2; 7 nucleotides agree with TRBD1. Germline V gene sequence: CDR1 SGHVS, CDR2 FQNEAQ. V was pared by 5 bases and J by 8 bases, with 20 bases of the junction left unmatched. CDR3 size: 17 residues. The CDR3 coding sequence is TGTGCCAGCAGCCCTTCAGGACAGGTCAAAGGGGCGGCGGGCTACACCTTC. Translation gives CASSPSGQVKGAAGYTF.

The gene calls are TRBV29-1 and TRBJ2-1, with 9 bases matching TRBD2. The CDR3 extends over 13 amino acids. The V segment lost 4 bases and the J segment 8 bases; nucleotides outside the gene matches: 6. Per the germline V gene, CDR1 is SQVTM and CDR2 is ANQGSEA. The CDR3 DNA is TGCAGCGTTGCCGGGACTAGCACCTATGAGCAGTTCTTC. Translated: CSVAGTSTYEQFF.

The CDR3 DNA reads TGTGCCAGCATCCTTTCGACAGGAAGCACAGATACGCAGTATTTT. Its protein product is CASILSTGSTDTQYF. V and J are TRBV27 and TRBJ2-3, with a tentative D call TRBD1 (6 bases). Trimming took 7 bases from V and 0 from J, leaving 14 bases between them. This CDR3 spans 15 amino acids. Germline V CDR1 and CDR2: MNHEY, SMNVEV (reference sequence).

The rearrangement joins TRBV15 to TRBJ2-2, with 7 bases lining up with TRBD2. CDR3 size: 18 residues. CDR1 and CDR2 (germline): LNHNV, YYDKDF (reference sequence). The V segment lost 1 base and the J segment 6 bases; nucleotides outside the gene matches: 14. CDR3: CATSRGFVGSGLAGELFF. CDR3 DNA: TGTGCCACCAGCAGAGGGTTTGTGGGTAGCGGGTTGGCCGGGGAGCTGTTTTTT.

The chain employs TRBV29-1 and TRBJ2-7; D unclear. This CDR3 region has 12 residues. Trimming removed 1 base at V and 6 bases at J, with 10 bases between. Germline V lookup: CDR1 SQVTM, CDR2 ANQGSEA. The CDR3: CSVEVARGEQYF. The CDR3 nucleotides read TGCAGCGTTGAAGTGGCTAGAGGCGAGCAGTACTTC.

V gene TRBV23-1 combines with J gene TRBJ1-3, with 7 nucleotides matching TRBD1. TRBV23-1 is an open reading frame whose function is uncertain. There are 18 residues in the CDR3. The ends lost 0 bases at V and 4 bases at J; junction bases unmatched: 12. CDR3 sequence: CASSQSSRHEGAGNTIYF. In DNA form, the CDR3 reads TGCGCCAGCAGTCAATCAAGTAGGCATGAGGGGGCGGGAAACACCATATATTTT.